The 27 T cell receptor beta chains below all came from one sample that was sequenced in a study of neoadjuvant anti-PD-1 for oral cavity cancer. Profiling relied on immunoSEQ multiplex PCR, and the TCRdb table lists in-frame clones only, not all of them. This table has 11,000 to 15,000 clones, around 66% appearing once. Time point: after neoadjuvant nivolumab, at surgical resection. The specimen comprised PBMCs, sampled after nivolumab (anti-PD-1) treatment. Source of these receptors: a person aged 35-79 years with oral cavity squamous cell carcinoma.

J is TRBJ2-1 and V is TRBV7-9, with 8 positions matching TRBD2. The trim removed 8 bases at V and 6 bases at J, leaving 18 bases unmatched. The CDR3 contains 17 residues. Germline values: CDR1 SEHNR, CDR2 FQNEAQ (reference sequence). The CDR3, as DNA: TGTGCCAGCGACCCCCCTGGGAGCGGGAGTGTAATCAATGAGCAGTTCTTC. This encodes CASDPPGSGSVINEQFF. Full variable domain (missing parts from reference TRBV7-9 and TRBJ2-1): DTGVSQNPRHKITKRGQNVTFRCDPISEHNRLYWYRQTLGQGPEFLTYFQNEAQLEKSRLLSDRFSAERPKGSFSTLEIQRTEQGDSAMYLCASDPPGSGSVINEQFFGPGTRLTVL.

The DNA for the CDR3 is TGTGCCAGCAGCCCGGTGATCCCTGCTGGAAACACCATATATTTT. Amino acids: CASSPVIPAGNTIYF. V is TRBV7-8 and J is TRBJ1-3; D is undetermined. Deletions cut 5 bases from V and 2 bases from J, with 13 bases between. CDR3 length: 15 residues. Per germline, CDR1 SGHVS and CDR2 FQNEAQ. The variable domain in full, completed from reference TRBV7-8 and TRBJ1-3, reads GAGVSQSPRYKVAKRGQDVALRCDPISGHVSLFWYQQALGQGPEFLTYFQNEAQLDKSGLPSDRFFAERPEGSVSTLKIQRTQQEDSAVYLCASSPVIPAGNTIYFGEGSWLTVV.

The chain couples TRBV5-1 to TRBJ1-4; D unclear. From germline, CDR1 is SGHRS and CDR2 YFSETQ. The CDR3 consists of 16 residues. Trimming removed 4 bases from V and 5 bases from J, with 18 bases in between. The CDR3 here is CASSLTGGQENEKLFF. In DNA, the CDR3 is TGCGCCAGCAGCCTGACGGGTGGGCAAGAGAATGAAAAACTGTTTTTT.

CDR3 sequence reads: CASSSLLSGREQFF. The CDR3 DNA is TGTGCCAGCAGTTCCCTCCTTAGCGGGAGGGAGCAGTTCTTC. The chain couples TRBV6-5 to TRBJ2-1; 10 bases are a match to TRBD2. The CDR3 consists of 14 residues. CDR1 and CDR2 from the germline V gene are MNHEY and SVGAGI. Trimming at V came to 4 bases and at J to 10 bases, leaving 7 bases not matched to a gene.

In its sample, this clone was seen a few times. The chain carries TRBV5-4 and TRBJ2-1; D not certain. Germline CDR1 and CDR2: SGHNT and YYREEE (reference sequence). V lost 0 bases and J lost 11, with 12 bases in between. The length of the CDR3 is 13 residues. Written as DNA, the CDR3 is TGTGCCAGCAGCTTGGCCGGCCACCCGCAGCAGTTCTTC. The encoded protein is CASSLAGHPQQFF.

V is TRBV5-1 and J is TRBJ1-2; D is unclear. Trimming cost V 0 bases and J 0 bases, with 3 bases left between them. Germline CDR1 SGHRS, CDR2 YFSETQ. The CDR3 contains 13 residues. The CDR3 DNA reads as TGCGCCAGCAGCTTGGGAGCTAACTATGGCTACACCTTC. Encoded protein: CASSLGANYGYTF.

In this sample, this clone turned up a few times. The chain has TRBV15 and TRBJ1-1; D not resolved. The ends were cut back, 3 bases at V and 4 bases at J, with 15 bases in the middle. Germline V gene sequence: CDR1 LNHNV, CDR2 YYDKDF (reference sequence). The CDR3 sequence is 15 residues long. Here the CDR3 DNA reads TGTGCCACCAGCAGTCAAAGGGCAGTGGTCACTGAAGCTTTCTTT. Its translation: CATSSQRAVVTEAFF.

This clone has a handful of counts. The CDR3 DNA reads TGTGCCAGCAGCCCTCCCGCAGGGCACACCGGGGAGCTGTTTTTT. This codes for CASSPPAGHTGELFF. This rearrangement joins TRBV5-6 to TRBJ2-2; possible D gene TRBD1, 5 bases. Germline CDR1 and CDR2: SGHDT and YYEEEE. This CDR3 has 15 amino acids. The V end was cut by 4 bases, the J end by 3 bases, with 13 bases between.

The chain couples TRBV6-5 to TRBJ2-7, with D possibly being TRBD1 (5 bases). Germline lookup yields CDR1 MNHEY and CDR2 SVGAGI. The CDR3 sequence is 13 residues long. V was clipped by 4 bases and J by 1 base, with 8 bases between them. The CDR3 protein is CASSWRQSYEQYF. The CDR3 DNA sequence: TGTGCCAGCAGTTGGCGACAGTCCTACGAGCAGTACTTC.

The J gene is TRBJ1-4, the V gene TRBV7-2; perhaps TRBD1 as D (6 bases). The CDR3 totals 14 residues. The ends were cut back, 2 bases at V and 6 bases at J, with 10 bases in the middle. Germline V gene sequence: CDR1 SGHTA, CDR2 FQGNSA. The DNA for the CDR3 is TGTGCCAGCAGCTTACAGGGGCAGGATGAAAAACTGTTTTTT. Translation: CASSLQGQDEKLFF.

The V call is TRBV19, the J call TRBJ1-1; 10 bases match TRBD1. The CDR3 runs to 13 residues. V shed 6 bases, J shed 3 bases, and the junction held 1 base outside the gene matches. The germline V gene encodes CDR1 LNHDA and CDR2 SQIVND (reference sequence). CDR3 in amino acids: CASRGTGDTEAFF. Here the CDR3 DNA reads TGTGCCAGTAGGGGGACAGGGGACACTGAAGCTTTCTTT.

The chain couples TRBV6-4 to TRBJ2-2; TRBD1 agrees at 7 bases. V lost 4 bases to trimming and J lost 2 bases; unmatched junction nucleotides: 1. The CDR3 is 14 residues long. In germline, CDR1 is MRHNA, CDR2 SNTAGT. The CDR3 DNA follows: TGTGCCAGCAGTGCAGGGGGAAACACCGGGGAGCTGTTTTTT. It translates to CASSAGGNTGELFF.

In its sample, this clone was seen once. The chain carries TRBV6-1 and TRBJ2-7; 10 bases map to TRBD2. Germline CDR1 MNHNS, CDR2 SASEGT. V lost 8 bases, J lost 3 bases, and 10 bases stayed unmatched. The CDR3 sequence is 15 residues long. In DNA form, the CDR3 reads TGTGCCAGCGAGGCAAGCGGGAGGGCTCACTACGAGCAGTACTTC. This gives the protein CASEASGRAHYEQYF.

The V call is TRBV2, the J call TRBJ2-3, with no clear D. Trimming removed 9 bases at V and 6 bases at J, with 10 bases between. Germline V gives CDR1 SNHLY, CDR2 FYNNEI. The CDR3 runs 11 residues. CDR3 in amino acids: CASSYGDTQYF. CDR3 DNA sequence: TGTGCCAGTTCATACGGGGATACGCAGTATTTT.

V and J are TRBV19 and TRBJ1-1; no firm D call. V gave up 10 bases and J gave up 2 bases, with 14 bases separating them. Looked up from germline, CDR1 is LNHDA and CDR2 is SQIVND (reference sequence). The CDR3 has 13 amino acids. The CDR3 DNA follows: TGTGCCACCTCACCCGGACTTAACACTGAAGCTTTCTTT. Translated: CATSPGLNTEAFF.

The chain uses TRBV11-2 and TRBJ1-1; perhaps TRBD1 as D (6 bases). There are 15 residues in the CDR3. The V end was cut by 5 bases, the J end by 7 bases, with 20 bases between. Germline CDR1 is SGHAT and CDR2 is FQNNGV. The CDR3 is CASSRGAESTREAFF. CDR3 coding DNA: TGTGCCAGCAGCAGGGGGGCGGAATCCACCCGTGAAGCTTTCTTT.

The chain has TRBV25-1 and TRBJ2-5, with TRBD2 identical over 7 bases. Losses at the gene ends were 3 bases for V and 5 bases for J; bases not matched to a gene: 6. The CDR3 is 14 residues long. CDR1 and CDR2 (germline): MGHDK, SYGVNS. The CDR3 protein is CASSERGSFETQYF. The DNA for the CDR3 is TGTGCCAGCAGTGAGCGCGGGAGCTTTGAGACCCAGTACTTC.

The chain links TRBV2 to TRBJ1-5; 8 bases fit TRBD1. The CDR3 spans 14 residues. Trimming removed 2 bases from V and 7 bases from J; junction bases left unmatched: 4. The germline V gene has CDR1 SNHLY and CDR2 FYNNEI. CDR3 amino acids: CASSEQGAGQPQHF. The CDR3, as DNA: TGTGCCAGCAGTGAACAGGGGGCTGGACAGCCCCAGCATTTT.

The gene calls are TRBV19 and TRBJ2-7; 11 positions match TRBD2. Germline values: CDR1 LNHDA, CDR2 SQIVND (reference sequence). The CDR3 is made up of 14 amino acids. Trimming at V came to 6 bases and at J to 4 bases, leaving 5 bases not matched to a gene. CDR3 protein: CASSQTSGTYEQYF. DNA for the CDR3: TGTGCCAGTAGCCAGACTAGCGGGACTTACGAGCAGTACTTC. Drawing the rest from reference TRBV19 and TRBJ2-7, the complete variable domain is DGGITQSPKYLFRKEGQNVTLSCEQNLNHDAMYWYRQDPGQGLRLIYYSQIVNDFQKGDIAEGYSVSREKKESFPLTVTSAQKNPTAFYLCASSQTSGTYEQYFGPGTRLTVT.

The chain is built from TRBV27 and TRBJ2-7; weak D call: TRBD1 (6 bases). The CDR3 sequence is 15 residues long. The germline gives CDR1 MNHEY, CDR2 SMNVEV (reference sequence). Trimming stripped 5 bases from V and 2 bases from J, with 16 bases between. The CDR3 region is CASSPLTGNPYEQYF. As DNA, the CDR3 is TGTGCCAGCAGTCCGCTTACAGGGAACCCCTACGAGCAGTACTTC.

The chain employs TRBV11-2 and TRBJ2-6; D is undetermined. This CDR3 has 18 amino acids. Germline CDR1 reads SGHAT; CDR2 reads FQNNGV. V lost 0 bases, J lost 0 bases, and 12 bases lay in between. CDR3 in amino acids: CASSLDPIGFSGANVLTF. The CDR3 DNA sequence: TGTGCCAGCAGCTTAGATCCGATCGGCTTCTCTGGGGCCAACGTCCTGACTTTC.

The chain joins TRBV6-5 to TRBJ2-7, with 7 bases that match TRBD1. The CDR3 covers 12 residues. V was clipped by 5 bases and J by 6 bases; unmatched bases: 4. Per germline, CDR1 MNHEY and CDR2 SVGAGI. The CDR3 loop is CASSHTGAEQYF. CDR3 coding DNA: TGTGCCAGCAGTCACACAGGGGCCGAGCAGTACTTC.

V and J are TRBV7-8 and TRBJ2-3; D unclear. V lost 2 bases, J lost 4 bases, and 1 base lay in between. The CDR3 length is 11 residues. Per the germline V gene, CDR1 is SGHVS and CDR2 is FQNEAQ. CDR3 sequence reads: CASSLSDTQYF. CDR3 DNA sequence: TGTGCCAGCAGCTTATCAGATACGCAGTATTTT. Full variable domain (remainder filled in from reference TRBV7-8 and TRBJ2-3): GAGVSQSPRYKVAKRGQDVALRCDPISGHVSLFWYQQALGQGPEFLTYFQNEAQLDKSGLPSDRFFAERPEGSVSTLKIQRTQQEDSAVYLCASSLSDTQYFGPGTRLTVL.

The V call is TRBV7-6, the J call TRBJ1-1; TRBD1 aligns across 11 bases. The germline V gene encodes CDR1 SGHVS and CDR2 FNYEAQ. CDR3 size: 18 residues. With 5 bases clipped from V and 4 bases from J, the junction kept 15 bases outside the gene matches. CDR3 amino acids: CASSPQSPGQGAFTEAFF. CDR3 in DNA: TGTGCCAGCAGCCCTCAATCACCAGGACAGGGGGCTTTCACTGAAGCTTTCTTT. The full variable domain, in which reference TRBV7-6 and TRBJ1-1 provide the parts outside the CDR3, is GAGVSQSPRYKVTKRGQDVALRCDPISGHVSLYWYRQALGQGPEFLTYFNYEAQQDKSGLPNDRFSAERPEGSISTLTIQRTEQRDSAMYRCASSPQSPGQGAFTEAFFGQGTRLTVV.

The chain joins TRBV25-1 to TRBJ2-2; D may correspond to TRBD1 or TRBD2 (5 bases each). From germline, CDR1 is MGHDK and CDR2 SYGVNS. The CDR3 consists of 16 residues. The V end was cut by 2 bases, the J end by 2 bases, with 12 bases between. The CDR3 region has the DNA TGTGCCAGCAGTGAAGCCGGGACGGTAAACACCGGGGAGCTGTTTTTT. Its translation: CASSEAGTVNTGELFF.

This CDR3 reads CASSQGGGDGELFF. CDR3 bases: TGTGCCAGCAGCCAAGGAGGGGGGGACGGGGAGCTGTTTTTT. The rearrangement joins TRBV4-2 to TRBJ2-2; D might be TRBD2 (7 bases). Germline values: CDR1 LGHNA, CDR2 YNFKEQ. The ends were cut back, 1 base at V and 7 bases at J, with 10 bases in the middle. The CDR3 loop spans 14 amino acids.

V and J are TRBV5-6 and TRBJ2-1; 9 bases map to TRBD1. After removal of 6 bases from V and 7 bases from J, the junction contained 11 bases not matched to a gene. Germline V gene data show CDR1 as SGHDT and CDR2 as YYEEEE. This CDR3 has 15 residues. In DNA, the CDR3 is TGTGCCAGCATCCGACAGGGGGAGGCGGGAAATGAGCAGTTCTTC. Translation: CASIRQGEAGNEQFF.